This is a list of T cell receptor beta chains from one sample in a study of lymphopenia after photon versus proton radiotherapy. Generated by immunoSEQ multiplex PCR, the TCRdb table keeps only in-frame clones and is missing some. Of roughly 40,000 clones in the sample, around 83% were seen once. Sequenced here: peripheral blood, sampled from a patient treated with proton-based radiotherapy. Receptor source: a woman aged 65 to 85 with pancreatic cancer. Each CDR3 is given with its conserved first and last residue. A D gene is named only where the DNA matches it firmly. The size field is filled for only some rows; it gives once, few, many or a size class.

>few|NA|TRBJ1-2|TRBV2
CASILFPGTSYGYTF
TGTGCCAGCATACTCTTCCCCGGGACCTCGTATGGCTACACCTTC
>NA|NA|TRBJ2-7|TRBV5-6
CASSLRGLVSEQYF
TGTGCCAGCAGCTTGAGGGGACTTGTTTCCGAGCAGTACTTC
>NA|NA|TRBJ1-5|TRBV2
CASSESGPNQPQHF
TGTGCCAGCAGTGAGTCGGGCCCCAATCAGCCCCAGCATTTT
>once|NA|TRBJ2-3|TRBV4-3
CASSQWGGTDTQYF
TGCGCCAGCAGCCAATGGGGCGGCACAGATACGCAGTATTTT
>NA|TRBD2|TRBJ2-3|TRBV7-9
CASSPVGGGSTDTQYF
TGTGCCAGCAGCCCGGTGGGGGGGGGAAGCACAGATACGCAGTATTTT
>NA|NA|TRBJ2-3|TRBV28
CASSSSGGRDTDTQYF
TGTGCCAGCAGTTCCTCCGGGGGCCGGGACACAGATACGCAGTATTTT
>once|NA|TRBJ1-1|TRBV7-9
CASSPQRGGGRQVPEAFF
TGTGCCAGCAGCCCCCAGAGAGGGGGGGGCCGACAAGTCCCTGAAGCTTTCTTT
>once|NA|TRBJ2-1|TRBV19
CASSKRAPDGPYNEQFF
TGTGCCAGTAGTAAAAGAGCCCCCGACGGGCCCTACAATGAGCAGTTCTTC
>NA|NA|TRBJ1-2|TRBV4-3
CASSQYGYGYTF
TGCGCCAGCAGCCAATATGGCTATGGCTACACCTTC
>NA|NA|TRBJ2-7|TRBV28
CASQDSTRDEQYF
TGTGCCAGCCAGGACAGTACCCGGGACGAGCAGTACTTC
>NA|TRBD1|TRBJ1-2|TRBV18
CASSPDRSQTF
TGTGCCAGCTCACCGGACAGGTCCCAAACCTTC
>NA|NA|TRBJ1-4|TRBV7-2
CASSPRGGNEKLFF
TGTGCCAGCAGCCCTCGGGGGGGCAATGAAAAACTGTTTTTT
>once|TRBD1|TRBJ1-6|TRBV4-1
CASSSWTGSSYNSPLHF
TGCGCCAGCAGCTCCTGGACAGGGAGCTCCTATAATTCACCCCTCCACTTT
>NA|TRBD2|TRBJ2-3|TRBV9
CASSELAGSRGDTQYF
TGTGCCAGCAGCGAACTAGCGGGTTCCCGAGGAGATACGCAGTATTTT
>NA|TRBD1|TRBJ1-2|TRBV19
CASSSDRGRYGYTF
TGTGCCAGTAGTTCCGACAGGGGACGCTATGGCTACACCTTC
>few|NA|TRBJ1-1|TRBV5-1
CASSLKGSTEAFF
TGCGCCAGCAGCTTAAAAGGCTCCACTGAAGCTTTCTTT
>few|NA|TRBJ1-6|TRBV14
CASSQDLSPLHF
TGTGCCAGCAGCCAAGATCTTTCACCCCTCCACTTT
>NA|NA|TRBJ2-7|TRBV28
CASSPPDYEHLYEQYF
TGTGCCAGCAGTCCGCCGGACTACGAACATCTCTACGAGCAGTACTTC
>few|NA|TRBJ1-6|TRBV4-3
CASSQERLDYNSPLHF
TGCGCCAGCAGCCAGGAAAGACTGGACTATAATTCACCCCTCCACTTT
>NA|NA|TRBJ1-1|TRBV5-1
CASSQMARNTEAFF
TGCGCCAGCAGCCAAATGGCTCGGAACACTGAAGCTTTCTTT
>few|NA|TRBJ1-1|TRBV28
CASSLIDTEAFF
TGTGCCAGCAGTTTGATCGACACTGAAGCTTTCTTT
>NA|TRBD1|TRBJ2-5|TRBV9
CASSERTGQGETQYF
TGTGCCAGCAGCGAAAGGACAGGGCAAGGGGAGACCCAGTACTTC
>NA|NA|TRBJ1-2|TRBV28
CASFSLSFSF
TGTGCCAGCTTTTCCCTGTCGTTTTCCTTC
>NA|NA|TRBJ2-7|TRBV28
CASSLLRYEQYF
TGTGCCAGCAGTTTACTACGGTACGAGCAGTACTTC
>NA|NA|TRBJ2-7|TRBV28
CASRDPRDLRLEQYF
TGTGCCAGCAGGGATCCCCGCGACCTACGGCTCGAGCAGTACTTC
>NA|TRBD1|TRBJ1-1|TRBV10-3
CAISESRGGRYSEAFF
TGTGCCATCAGTGAGTCCAGGGGGGGAAGATACTCTGAAGCTTTCTTT
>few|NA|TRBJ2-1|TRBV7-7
CASSLGVAERGNNEQFF
TGTGCTAGCAGCTTAGGGGTAGCGGAAAGAGGTAACAATGAGCAGTTCTTC
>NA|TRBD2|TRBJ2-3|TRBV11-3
CASSLGNGGAGVTTDTQYF
TGTGCCAGCAGCTTAGGGAATGGAGGGGCGGGAGTTACGACAGATACGCAGTATTTT
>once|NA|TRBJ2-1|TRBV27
CASSFRGDNEQFF
TGTGCCAGCAGTTTTCGAGGGGACAATGAGCAGTTCTTC
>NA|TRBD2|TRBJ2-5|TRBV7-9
CASRSGLSGGETQYF
TGTGCCAGCAGATCCGGACTCTCGGGAGGGGAGACCCAGTACTTC
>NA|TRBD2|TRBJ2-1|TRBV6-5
CASSSLLAGGHEQFF
TGTGCCAGCAGTTCTTTATTAGCGGGAGGGCATGAGCAGTTCTTC
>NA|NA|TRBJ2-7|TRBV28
CASTSGVDYEQYF
TGTGCCAGCACTTCGGGAGTTGACTACGAGCAGTACTTC
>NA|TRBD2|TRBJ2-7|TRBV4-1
CASSQAGGSGRVMYEQYF
TGCGCCAGCAGCCAAGCGGGGGGGAGCGGGAGAGTTATGTACGAGCAGTACTTC
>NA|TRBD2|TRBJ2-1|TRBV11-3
CASSLDGGRAVNEQFF
TGTGCCAGCAGCTTAGATGGGGGGAGGGCCGTTAATGAGCAGTTCTTC
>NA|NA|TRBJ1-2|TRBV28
CASSFRRGVYTF
TGTGCCAGCAGTTTCCGCAGAGGAGTCTACACCTTC
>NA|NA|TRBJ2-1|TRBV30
CAWSVRPLQFF
TGTGCCTGGAGTGTAAGGCCTCTACAGTTCTTC
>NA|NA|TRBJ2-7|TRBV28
CASSFGSSYEQYF
TGTGCCAGCAGTTTCGGGAGCTCCTACGAGCAGTACTTC
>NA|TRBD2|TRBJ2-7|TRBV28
CASSLQGGGLAGANYEQYF
TGTGCCAGCAGTTTACAAGGGGGGGGACTAGCGGGAGCTAACTACGAGCAGTACTTC
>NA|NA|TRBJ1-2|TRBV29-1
CSVMGAEENYGYTF
TGCAGCGTTATGGGGGCAGAAGAAAACTATGGCTACACCTTC
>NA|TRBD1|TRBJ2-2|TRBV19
CASSGTATTGELFF
TGTGCCAGTTCTGGGACAGCTACAACCGGGGAGCTGTTTTTT
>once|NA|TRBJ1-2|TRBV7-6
CASSLDTNPNYGYTF
TGTGCCAGCAGCTTAGACACGAATCCTAACTATGGCTACACCTTC
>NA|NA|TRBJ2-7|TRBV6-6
CASSPQRGEQYF
TGTGCCAGCAGCCCTCAACGTGGCGAGCAGTACTTC
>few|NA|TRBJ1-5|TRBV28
CASGKPQHF
TGTGCCAGCGGTAAGCCCCAGCATTTT
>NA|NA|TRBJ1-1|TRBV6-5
CASSEGQNTEAFF
TGTGCCAGCAGTGAGGGACAGAACACTGAAGCTTTCTTT
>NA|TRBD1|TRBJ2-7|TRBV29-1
CSATGGYEQYF
TGCAGCGCGACAGGGGGTTACGAGCAGTACTTC
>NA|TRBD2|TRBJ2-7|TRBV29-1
CSVEDSGRSGEQYF
TGCAGCGTTGAAGATAGCGGGAGGTCCGGCGAGCAGTACTTC
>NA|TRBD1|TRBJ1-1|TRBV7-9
CASSLGDRGLGTEAFF
TGTGCCAGCAGCTTAGGGGACAGGGGGTTGGGCACTGAAGCTTTCTTT
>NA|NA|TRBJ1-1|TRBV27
CASSLKMVARGNTEAFF
TGTGCCAGCAGTTTGAAAATGGTCGCCCGGGGCAACACTGAAGCTTTCTTT
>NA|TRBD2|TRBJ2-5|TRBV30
CAWSVRVAGESGTQYF
TGTGCCTGGAGTGTACGTGTAGCGGGAGAGTCTGGGACCCAGTACTTC
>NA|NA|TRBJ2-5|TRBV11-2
CASSPRTDLKTQYF
TGTGCCAGCAGCCCAAGGACAGACCTTAAGACCCAGTACTTC
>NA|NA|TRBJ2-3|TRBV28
CASSPQTSIDTQYF
TGTGCCAGCAGTCCCCAGACTAGTATCGATACGCAGTATTTT
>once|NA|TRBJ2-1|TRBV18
CASSPAGSSYNEQFF
TGTGCCAGCTCACCAGCAGGCAGCTCCTACAATGAGCAGTTCTTC
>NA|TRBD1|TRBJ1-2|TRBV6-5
CATGAKGAGGYTF
TGTGCCACTGGGGCTAAGGGGGCAGGAGGCTACACCTTC
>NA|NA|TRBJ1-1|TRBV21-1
CASSSGWGGGMNTEAFF
TGTGCCAGCAGCTCCGGGTGGGGCGGGGGCATGAACACTGAAGCTTTCTTT
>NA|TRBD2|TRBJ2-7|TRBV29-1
CSVAPGGNEQYF
TGCAGCGTGGCCCCGGGGGGGAACGAGCAGTACTTC
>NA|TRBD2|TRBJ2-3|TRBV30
CAWSVQSGGARNTQYF
TGTGCCTGGAGTGTACAGAGCGGGGGGGCGCGGAATACGCAGTATTTT